This TCR beta chain appears in the sequencing data of a study of blood T cell repertoires in COVID-19 (dated by TCRdb to the early 2020s). Context from the whole study: Samples covering the acute and convalescent phases of COVID-19 were provided by collaborators in the United States, Italy and Spain. The material from the prospective study consisted of cDNA or gDNA derived from T cells, B-cell-depleted T cells, or PBMCs. The dataset comprised deeply sampled blood TCRbeta repertoires from subjects exposed to, actively infected with, or recovered from COVID-19. The repertoires were released in a freely available public database intended as a resource for research on the immune response to SARS-CoV-2. Samples came from the ongoing ImmuneRACE study (first 160 participants) plus 1,254 subjects from 6 global collaborators. Sample metadata almost always included a de-identified subject ID, COVID-19 status, age in years and sex. Where available, HLA class I and class II types were taken from metadata supplied by the sample provider and were not determined by assay-based typing. Here is what the overall study found, with its caveats: How much clinical and demographic metadata was included differed by source and by participant, and the metadata was provided uncurated.

Points on this clone: This receptor's antigen is unknown. Base qualities are missing; no much larger clone stands one base away.

TCRbeta CDR3 regions were amplified from genomic DNA by means of the immunoSEQ Assay, a bias-controlled multiplex PCR. On the study's bioinformatics: Within the assay, amplification of reference gene primers was used to estimate how many nucleated cells each sample contained. To quantify the absolute abundance of each unique TCRbeta CDR3 rearrangement, sequence reads were collapsed and filtered. For each sample, productive Simpson clonality was calculated as the square root of Simpson's diversity index across productive rearrangements. The immuneACCESS repertoire file appears here via TCRdb, limited to in-frame rearrangements. These files lack a portion of the clones; in checked studies, under half of the deficit traces to unresolved V genes, and the cause of the others is not known. V and J calls and clone size follow that table, whereas D and trimming were derived from the DNA. The sample table holds approximately 13,000 clones, of which roughly 82% were seen once. About a quarter of the sample is taken by the ten largest.

The collaborating institutions used their own protocols to collect whole blood in K2EDTA tubes. For TCRbeta analysis, collaborators shipped samples in one of three forms: frozen whole blood, isolated PBMCs, or DNA extracted from either of those sample types. Trimmed from V: 0 bases; trimmed from J: 9 bases; junction bases lacking a gene match: 5. The germline V gene (reference sequence) supplies CDR1 GTSNPN and CDR2 SVGIG. From the cysteine up to the phenylalanine, the CDR3 has a length of 14 residues. Only the CDR3 DNA is retained, 42 bases long and in frame from the first base. This TCR was sampled from a woman aged 45-65 years with active or convalescent COVID-19. Sequencing was performed on peripheral blood. This receptor chain uses TRBV30 and TRBJ1-6; the junction holds 7 bases that match TRBD1. Read as DNA, the sequence is TGTGCCTGGAGTGTACGACAGGGCGGTTCACCCCTCCACTTT. It is translated as CAWSVRQGGSPLHF.